The 22 T cell receptor beta chains given below trace back to one sample, sequenced in a study of vaccination effects on CD4 cells after COVID-19. Isolating CD4+ T cells followed less than 12 days of culture. These TCRs are of unknown antigen specificity. Sequencing was performed with immunoSEQ multiplex PCR; in TCRdb, only in-frame clones are kept and a portion is missing. The profile shows under 40,000 clones, 82% of them singletons. The material was CD4+ T cells from PBMCs cultured without peptide, obtained before COVID-19 vaccination. Source of these receptors: a human donor who received a COVID-19 vaccine.

V is TRBV19 and J is TRBJ1-5; 8 bases align to TRBD1. Germline V lookup: CDR1 LNHDA, CDR2 SQIVND (reference sequence). Unmatched junction bases numbered 12, after V lost 8 bases and J lost 6 bases. The CDR3 extends over 15 amino acids. CDR3 in DNA: TGTGCCAGTGAGATCCGAGGACAGGGAATTCAGCCCCAGCATTTT. Translation: CASEIRGQGIQPQHF. Supplemented by reference TRBV19 and TRBJ1-5, the full variable domain reads DGGITQSPKYLFRKEGQNVTLSCEQNLNHDAMYWYRQDPGQGLRLIYYSQIVNDFQKGDIAEGYSVSREKKESFPLTVTSAQKNPTAFYLCASEIRGQGIQPQHFGDGTRLSIL.

This clone was detected only once. The chain employs TRBV4-2 and TRBJ2-1; 10 bases are shared with TRBD1. With V trimmed by 0 bases and J by 5 bases, 4 bases remained unmatched. The CDR3 length is 16 residues. CDR1 and CDR2 (germline): LGHNA, YNFKEQ. The CDR3, as DNA: TGTGCCAGCAGCCAAGATTGGGGGACAGGGGACAATGAGCAGTTCTTC. Amino acid sequence: CASSQDWGTGDNEQFF.

This clone has just a few counts. The chain combines TRBV5-4 with TRBJ2-7; 9 bases align to TRBD1. The CDR3 consists of 14 residues. The V and J ends lost 4 bases and 6 bases, in that order; junction bases with no gene match: 8. Germline V gene sequence: CDR1 SGHNT, CDR2 YYREEE (reference sequence). Here the CDR3 DNA reads TGTGCCAGCAGCGCCAACAGGGGGCTTAGCGAGCAGTACGTC. Translation gives CASSANRGLSEQYV.

The chain links TRBV3-1 (or the pseudogene TRBV3-2) to TRBJ1-2; D not certain. In germline, CDR1 is LGHDT, CDR2 YNNKEL (reference sequence). Trimming stripped 4 bases from V and 5 bases from J, with 11 bases between. The CDR3 spans 13 residues. Here the CDR3 reads CASSLEGRYGYTF. The DNA of the CDR3 is TGTGCCAGCAGCCTAGAGGGCAGGTATGGCTACACCTTC.

V gene TRBV6-1 combines with J gene TRBJ2-5; unclear D gene. The CDR3 loop spans 14 amino acids. CDR1 is MNHNS, CDR2 SASEGT, per germline. The V end was cut by 1 base, the J end by 5 bases, with 11 bases between. The CDR3 bases are TGTGCCAGCAGTGAAGATCCGGGTCGGGAGACCCAGTACTTC. This gives the protein CASSEDPGRETQYF.

The rearrangement links TRBV2 to TRBJ2-1; 7 positions agree with TRBD2. The CDR3 is made up of 15 amino acids. V lost 5 bases, J lost 1 base, and 5 bases stayed unmatched. CDR1 SNHLY and CDR2 FYNNEI come from the germline V gene. CDR3 nucleotides: TGTGCCAGCAGTCGGGACTACGGGTCCTACAATGAGCAGTTCTTC. It specifies CASSRDYGSYNEQFF.

CDR3 protein: CASSFRDRQETQYF. CDR3 in DNA: TGTGCCAGCAGCTTCCGGGACAGACAAGAGACCCAGTACTTC. This sequence joins TRBV5-4 and TRBJ2-5; 7 bases align to TRBD1. CDR1 is SGHNT and CDR2 is YYREEE in the germline V gene (reference sequence). This CDR3 spans 14 amino acids. V lost 2 bases and J lost 2; bases outside the gene matches: 3. Using reference TRBV5-4 and TRBJ2-5 for the parts outside the CDR3, the full variable domain is ETGVTQSPTHLIKTRGQQVTLRCSSQSGHNTVSWYQQALGQGPQFIFQYYREEENGRGNFPPRFSGLQFPNYSSELNVNALELDDSALYLCASSFRDRQETQYFGPGTRLLVL.

V and J are TRBV28 and TRBJ1-6; D unclear. CDR3 length: 15 residues. V lost 5 bases to trimming and J lost 4 bases, with 12 bases between them. Germline V gene data show CDR1 as MDHEN and CDR2 as SYDVKM. CDR3 in amino acids: CASSIPAPYNSPLHF. CDR3 bases: TGTGCCAGCAGTATCCCTGCACCTTATAATTCACCCCTCCACTTT.

The rearrangement joins TRBV4-3 to TRBJ2-4, with 10 positions matching TRBD2. V lost 1 base to trimming and J lost 0 bases; unmatched junction nucleotides: 6. The CDR3 contains 18 residues. Germline CDR1 reads LGHNA; CDR2 reads YSLEER. The DNA of the CDR3 is TGCGCCAGCAGCCAAGTACTAGCGGGGACGCTAGCCAAAAACATTCAGTACTTC. Translating gives CASSQVLAGTLAKNIQYF.

The V call is TRBV27, the J call TRBJ2-3, with D perhaps matching TRBD2 (6 bases). With 6 bases removed from V and 1 base from J, the gap between germline ends came to 17 bases. The CDR3 is made up of 16 amino acids. Germline assignment: CDR1 MNHEY and CDR2 SMNVEV (reference sequence). CDR3 protein: CASRGVGGTRTDTQYF. As DNA, the CDR3 is TGTGCCAGCAGGGGGGTGGGCGGGACTCGCACAGATACGCAGTATTTT.

The chain links TRBV7-8 to TRBJ1-5; 7 bases map to TRBD1. Germline V gene lookup returns CDR1 SGHVS and CDR2 FQNEAQ. Trimming cost V 1 base and J 3 bases; bases outside gene matches: 3. The CDR3 totals 15 residues. The CDR3, as DNA: TGTGCCAGCAGCTTAGTACAGGGGATCAATCAGCCCCAGCATTTT. Protein product: CASSLVQGINQPQHF.

In this sample, this clone turned up a few times. This chain connects TRBV6-2 or TRBV6-3 to TRBJ1-5, with D tentatively TRBD1 (5 bases). The V end lost 5 bases, the J end lost 2 bases, and 13 bases lay between the germline ends. Germline assignment: CDR1 MNHEY and CDR2 SVGEGT. The CDR3 length is 15 residues. CDR3 nucleotide sequence: TGTGCCAGCAGTGGCGGGGGGGGAGGCAATCAGCCCCAGCATTTT. This translates into CASSGGGGGNQPQHF.

The chain joins TRBV5-6 to TRBJ1-4; D ambiguous. The CDR3 length is 16 residues. V was shortened by 3 bases and J by 0 bases, with 12 bases between the two germline ends. Per the germline V gene, CDR1 is SGHDT and CDR2 is YYEEEE. DNA for the CDR3: TGTGCCAGCAGCTCAGAAAAGGGTGCAACTAATGAAAAACTGTTTTTT. Its protein product is CASSSEKGATNEKLFF. Variable domain in full (rest from reference TRBV5-6 and TRBJ1-4): DAGVTQSPTHLIKTRGQQVTLRCSPKSGHDTVSWYQQALGQGPQFIFQYYEEEERQRGNFPDRFSGHQFPNYSSELNVNALLLGDSALYLCASSSEKGATNEKLFFGSGTQLSVL.

CDR3 in amino acids: CASSQVSTGGILGGYTF. For the CDR3, the DNA is TGCGCCAGCAGCCAAGTTTCAACAGGGGGTATATTGGGTGGCTACACCTTC. The rearrangement links TRBV4-1 to TRBJ1-2, with 8 bases matching TRBD1. V lost 1 base to trimming and J lost 7 bases; unmatched junction nucleotides: 14. The CDR3 consists of 17 residues. Germline CDR1 is MGHRA and CDR2 is YSYEKL.

In its sample, this clone was seen once. The chain employs TRBV2 and TRBJ1-5, with TRBD1 matching over 8 bases. V lost 6 bases, J lost 4 bases, and 11 bases stayed unmatched. Germline values: CDR1 SNHLY, CDR2 FYNNEI. The CDR3 loop spans 16 amino acids. CDR3 DNA sequence: TGTGCCAGCAGGGGTACAGGGGGGGGCGCAAATCAGCCCCAGCATTTT. This translates into CASRGTGGGANQPQHF.

A few counts support this clone. The chain is built from TRBV4-1 and TRBJ2-1; TRBD1 is a possible D gene (6 bases). V lost 1 base to trimming and J lost 7 bases, with 23 bases between them. Germline CDR1 and CDR2: MGHRA and YSYEKL. CDR3 size: 18 residues. CDR3 sequence reads: CASSQVDVRRWGRNEQFF. CDR3 DNA: TGCGCCAGCAGCCAAGTCGACGTTAGACGTTGGGGGCGGAATGAGCAGTTCTTC.

This chain links TRBV11-3 with TRBJ2-5, with D maybe TRBD2 (6 bases). The V gene lost 4 bases and the J gene lost 2 bases, with 14 bases spanning the gap. This CDR3 comprises 15 residues. CDR1 and CDR2 from the germline V gene are SGHNT and YENEEA. This CDR3 is CASSSRGSGQETQYF. CDR3 coding DNA: TGTGCCAGCAGCTCCCGAGGTAGCGGACAAGAGACCCAGTACTTC.

This chain joins TRBV24-1 and TRBJ2-5; 10 positions agree with TRBD2. Germline V gene data show CDR1 as KGHDR and CDR2 as SFDVKD. This CDR3 has 16 residues. V was pared by 4 bases and J by 5 bases, with 9 bases of the junction left unmatched. This chain's CDR3 is CATSDPSAGGQETQYF. The DNA of the CDR3 is TGTGCCACCAGTGACCCCTCAGCGGGGGGGCAGGAGACCCAGTACTTC.

This clone has only one observation. The chain employs TRBV3-1 (or the pseudogene TRBV3-2) and TRBJ2-1, with 10 bases lining up with TRBD2. Germline V gene data show CDR1 as LGHDT and CDR2 as YNNKEL (reference sequence). V trimming: 2 bases; J trimming: 0 bases; junction bases outside the gene matches: 16. This CDR3 region has 21 residues. CDR3 in DNA: TGTGCCAGCAGCCAACACCCTGAGCGGGGGGGGTGGATAAGCTCCTACAATGAGCAGTTCTTC. It yields the protein CASSQHPERGGWISSYNEQFF.

This clone was observed once. The CDR3 region has the DNA TGCGCCAGCAGCTTGGGAAGGGGGCTGGGGACTGAAGCTTTCTTT. It translates to CASSLGRGLGTEAFF. The chain links TRBV5-1 to TRBJ1-1; 7 nucleotides match TRBD1. The CDR3 loop spans 15 amino acids. The V gene end was trimmed by 0 bases and the J gene end by 5 bases; junction bases not matched to a gene: 7. Germline V gene sequence: CDR1 SGHRS, CDR2 YFSETQ.

V gene TRBV6-5 combines with J gene TRBJ2-2; 9 positions agree with TRBD1. CDR3 length: 15 amino acids. Trimming at V came to 6 bases and at J to 2 bases, leaving 4 bases not matched to a gene. The germline CDR1 and CDR2 sequences are MNHEY and SVGAGI. The chain's CDR3 is CASRRGQGNTGELFF. The DNA for the CDR3 is TGTGCCAGCAGGAGGGGACAGGGAAACACCGGGGAGCTGTTTTTT.

The rearrangement links TRBV6-5 to TRBJ1-2; TRBD1 matches 9 bases. The CDR3 consists of 12 residues. Germline V lookup: CDR1 MNHEY, CDR2 SVGAGI. V trimming: 5 bases; J trimming: 7 bases; junction bases outside the gene matches: 2. CDR3 protein: CASSTGGPGYTF. The CDR3 coding sequence is TGTGCCAGCAGTACAGGGGGCCCTGGCTACACCTTC.